This TCR beta chain was identified in a study of T cells after posttransplantation cyclophosphamide. This clone was detected many times. The antigen remains unidentified. The V segment lost 5 bases and the J segment 10 bases; nucleotides outside the gene matches: 5. This CDR3 contains 12 residues. CDR1 is SGHTA, CDR2 FQGNSA, per germline. Study-level results: TRB overlap between skin or GI tissue T cells and blood was limited.

Sequencing was performed with immunoSEQ multiplex PCR; in TCRdb, only in-frame clones are kept and a portion is missing. There are about 34,000 clones in the sample, none observed a single time. The TCR was taken from a woman in her fifties or sixties in good health and a related stem cell transplant donor. The sequencing input was PBMCs. The rearrangement joins TRBV7-2 to TRBJ2-1, with 7 bases that match TRBD2. CDR3 loop: CASSQGLSEQFF. CDR3 nucleotides: TGTGCCAGCAGCCAGGGACTATCGGAGCAGTTCTTC. Complete variable domain (other parts from reference TRBV7-2 and TRBJ2-1): GAGVSQSPSNKVTEKGKDVELRCDPISGHTALYWYRQSLGQGLEFLIYFQGNSAPDKSGLPSDRFSAERTGGSVSTLTIQRTQQEDSAVYLCASSQGLSEQFFGPGTRLTVL.